The 17 T cell receptor beta chains below come from one sample, sequenced in a study of T-cell reconstitution after alpha-beta-depleted transplantation in children. Library preparation (for TCRbeta) was performed with unique molecular identifiers. TCRdb fed the PCR reads into MiXCR, producing one record per CDR3 protein. The profile covers about 540,000 distinct CDR3 sequences, with over 25% appearing a single time and just over 35% taken by the ten largest. This specimen consisted of PBMCs, obtained before TCRalphabeta/CD19-depleted stem cell transplant. The receptors originated from a boy under two years old with Wiskott-Aldrich syndrome, due to receive a stem cell transplant.

This clonotype was seen only a few times. The V call is TRBV6-2 or TRBV6-3, the J call TRBJ2-7, with 7 positions matching TRBD2. The CDR3 extends over 13 amino acids. CDR1 MNHEY and CDR2 SVGEGT come from the germline V gene. With V trimmed by 7 bases and J by 6 bases, 9 bases remained unmatched. CDR3 protein: CASTQGLVGEQYF. The CDR3 nucleotides are TGTGCCAGCACGCAAGGACTAGTGGGCGAGCAGTACTTC.

In its sample, this clonotype was seen a few times. The rearrangement joins TRBV5-1 to TRBJ1-1, with D unresolved. CDR1 and CDR2 (germline): SGHRS, YFSETQ. The CDR3 loop spans 16 amino acids. V was pared by 0 bases and J by 0 bases, with 12 bases between. DNA of the CDR3: TGCGCCAGCAGCTTGGGGTTGGCACCAATGAACACTGAAGCTTTCTTT. It specifies CASSLGLAPMNTEAFF.

The chain uses TRBV15 and TRBJ2-1; D gene unclear. Trimming removed 0 bases from V and 4 bases from J, with 7 bases in between. CDR3 length: 14 amino acids. Germline loops: CDR1 LNHNV, CDR2 YYDKDF (reference sequence). CDR3: CATSRDGGYNEQFF. As DNA, the CDR3 is TGTGCCACCAGCAGAGACGGTGGGTACAATGAGCAGTTCTTC.

The V call is TRBV7-2, the J call TRBJ2-3, with 7 bases matching TRBD2. With 0 bases clipped from V and 4 bases from J, the junction kept 4 bases outside the gene matches. From germline, CDR1 is SGHTA and CDR2 FQGNSA. The CDR3 is made up of 15 amino acids. The CDR3 DNA reads TGTGCCAGCAGCTTAGCGGGAGGGGCCTCAGATACGCAGTATTTT. It is translated as CASSLAGGASDTQYF.

This clonotype has only a few counts. The chain carries TRBV7-9 and TRBJ2-2; 12 nucleotides agree with TRBD1. Unmatched junction bases numbered 5, after V lost 3 bases and J lost 3 bases. CDR1 and CDR2 from the germline V gene are SEHNR and FQNEAQ (reference sequence). This CDR3 contains 17 residues. In nucleotides, the CDR3 is TGTGCCAGCAGCTTCGGGACAGGGGGCGTTGACACCGGGGAGCTGTTTTTT. Translated: CASSFGTGGVDTGELFF.

Only a few counts were recorded for this clonotype. V gene TRBV20-1 combines with J gene TRBJ2-1; 14 bases align to TRBD2. There are 16 residues in the CDR3. Trimming removed 4 bases from V and 1 base from J; junction bases left unmatched: 3. CDR1 is DFQATT, CDR2 SNEGSKA, per germline (reference sequence). DNA of the CDR3: TGCAGTGCTACAGGGACTAGCGGGAGTTCCTACAATGAGCAGTTCTTC. It encodes CSATGTSGSSYNEQFF.

The chain couples TRBV21-1 to TRBJ2-7. TRBV21-1 is a pseudogene. This CDR3 contains 11 residues. CDR3 nucleotide sequence: TGTGCCAGCAGCAAAGAGGACGAGCAGTACTTC. It is translated as CASSKEDEQYF.

The chain has TRBV2 and TRBJ2-2; D not certain. This CDR3 region has 17 residues. Trimming shortened V by 2 bases and J by 8 bases, and 21 bases separated the two germline ends. Germline CDR1 and CDR2: SNHLY and FYNNEI. The CDR3 loop is CASSERLRVWVIGELFF. As DNA, the CDR3 is TGTGCCAGCAGTGAACGATTACGGGTCTGGGTAATTGGGGAGCTGTTTTTT.

The chain has TRBV5-1 and TRBJ2-2, with D unresolved. The CDR3 extends over 15 amino acids. V lost 0 bases, J lost 6 bases, and 12 bases lay in between. The germline V gene encodes CDR1 SGHRS and CDR2 YFSETQ. The chain's CDR3 is CASSLDAGRAGELFF. The DNA of the CDR3 is TGCGCCAGCAGCTTGGATGCAGGCCGGGCCGGGGAGCTGTTTTTT.

The J gene is TRBJ2-1, the V gene TRBV5-1; 7 nucleotides agree with TRBD1. V dropped 9 bases and J dropped 8; count of bases not matched to a gene: 20. The germline V gene encodes CDR1 SGHRS and CDR2 YFSETQ. The CDR3 runs 16 residues. In nucleotides, the CDR3 is TGCGCCACCAGTACCGGGACAGTTCGAGGGTACGATGAGCAGTTCTTC. Its translation: CATSTGTVRGYDEQFF.

There are a few counts of this clonotype. The rearrangement joins TRBV5-1 to TRBJ1-2; weak D call: TRBD1 (5 bases). Trimming took off 0 bases at V and 8 bases at J, with 11 bases between the two ends. Germline lookup yields CDR1 SGHRS and CDR2 YFSETQ. The CDR3 sequence is 13 residues long. CDR3 in amino acids: CASSLGRVDGYTF. CDR3 nucleotide sequence: TGCGCCAGCAGCTTGGGCAGGGTTGACGGCTACACCTTC.

The chain employs TRBV18 and TRBJ2-7; D is perhaps TRBD2 (5 bases). CDR3 length equals 13 residues. Germline V lookup: CDR1 KGHSH, CDR2 LQKENI. The V end was cut by 2 bases, the J end by 3 bases, with 8 bases between. The CDR3 here is CASSPTRGYEQYF. DNA of the CDR3: TGTGCCAGCTCACCAACCCGGGGCTACGAGCAGTACTTC.

This chain connects TRBV5-1 to TRBJ2-1, with no clear D. Trimming left V 1 base short and J 8 bases short, with 7 bases between. Germline V gives CDR1 SGHRS, CDR2 YFSETQ. This CDR3 has 12 residues. CDR3 nucleotide sequence: TGCGCCAGCAGCTTGTCGGGTCATGAGCAGTTCTTC. The encoded protein is CASSLSGHEQFF.

The chain combines TRBV5-1 with TRBJ2-4, with a weak D call TRBD2 (6 bases). The V and J ends lost 0 bases and 0 bases respectively, with 10 bases between them. Germline-derived CDR1 and CDR2 are SGHRS and YFSETQ. This CDR3 has 16 residues. For the CDR3, the DNA is TGCGCCAGCAGCTTGGGCGGGACGGTAGCCAAAAACATTCAGTACTTC. Amino acid sequence: CASSLGGTVAKNIQYF.

The J gene is TRBJ1-1, the V gene TRBV15; tentatively, D is TRBD1 (5 bases). CDR3 length equals 13 residues. Germline V gene data show CDR1 as LNHNV and CDR2 as YYDKDF (reference sequence). V lost 3 bases to trimming and J lost 5 bases, with 10 bases between them. CDR3 in amino acids: CATSRRGWTEAFF. The CDR3 DNA sequence: TGTGCCACCAGCAGGAGGGGCTGGACTGAAGCTTTCTTT.

V is TRBV20-1 and J is TRBJ2-7; maybe TRBD2 (6 bases). The CDR3 totals 12 residues. V lost 3 bases and J 6 bases, leaving 12 bases between the germline ends. Germline V gene data show CDR1 as DFQATT and CDR2 as SNEGSKA (reference sequence). CDR3 nucleotides: TGCAGTGCTAGTCCGGGAGTTGGCGAGCAGTACTTC. It is translated as CSASPGVGEQYF.

This clonotype was counted only a few times. The rearrangement links TRBV6-5 to TRBJ2-3; D not certain. This CDR3 is 15 amino acids long. Per the germline V gene, CDR1 is MNHEY and CDR2 is SVGAGI. Trimming removed 2 bases at V and 2 bases at J, with 11 bases between. CDR3 sequence reads: CASSYLKTPTDTQYF. CDR3 DNA: TGTGCCAGCAGTTACCTAAAAACCCCCACAGATACGCAGTATTTT.